What follows are 6 T cell receptor beta chains derived from one specimen sequenced in a study of Graves' ophthalmopathy and Graves' hyperthyroidism. The TCR beta CDR3 regions underwent amplification from RNA transcripts. HTBI primers primed a first-round RT-PCR, and a second-round multiplex PCR followed. TCRdb called the multiplex PCR reads again in MiXCR, with one record for every CDR3 protein. Here the sample spans 210,000 or so distinct CDR3 sequences, roughly 29% being singletons. Sequencing was carried out using peripheral blood. Receptors originate from a man aged 50 to 60 with Graves' ophthalmopathy.

CDR3 amino acids: CASSPGTSARGELFF. DNA for the CDR3: TGTGCCAGCAGCCCTGGGACTAGCGCCCGCGGGGAGCTGTTTTTT. J is TRBJ2-2 and V is TRBV6-1; 10 nucleotides align to TRBD2. CDR3 length: 15 amino acids. Germline V lookup: CDR1 MNHNS, CDR2 SASEGT. The ends lost 6 bases at V and 7 bases at J; junction bases unmatched: 8.

In its sample, this clonotype was seen many times. V and J are TRBV28 and TRBJ2-7; TRBD1 matches 8 bases. The CDR3 is 14 residues long. The germline gives CDR1 MDHEN, CDR2 SYDVKM. The V and J ends lost 3 bases and 12 bases, in that order; junction bases with no gene match: 13. DNA for the CDR3: TGTGCCAGCAGTTTTCGGACAGGGCCTCGTTCTCCGTACTTC. Translated: CASSFRTGPRSPYF. Variable domain in full (rest from reference TRBV28 and TRBJ2-7): DVKVTQSSRYLVKRTGEKVFLECVQDMDHENMFWYRQDPGLGLRLIYFSYDVKMKEKGDIPEGYSVSREKKERFSLILESASTNQTSMYLCASSFRTGPRSPYFGPGTRLTVT.

The chain employs TRBV6-1 and TRBJ1-1; D remains unclear. Trimming cost V 9 bases and J 0 bases, with 5 bases left between them. This CDR3 has 11 residues. Germline V lookup: CDR1 MNHNS, CDR2 SASEGT. The CDR3 DNA reads as TGTGCCAGTGACATGAACACTGAAGCTTTCTTT. Amino acid sequence: CASDMNTEAFF.

This clonotype was seen more than once but under ten times. The V gene is TRBV12-3 or TRBV12-4, the J gene TRBJ2-7; 10 positions agree with TRBD1. The V and J ends lost 5 bases and 7 bases, in that order; junction bases with no gene match: 8. The CDR3 covers 14 residues. DNA of the CDR3: TGTGCCAGCAGTAACCGACAGGGGGCCAGGGAGCAGTACTTC. Protein sequence: CASSNRQGAREQYF.

This clonotype was observed many times. This chain uses TRBV18 with TRBJ2-6; D remains unclear. Deletions cut 1 base from V and 11 bases from J, with 9 bases between. The CDR3 runs to 13 residues. Germline V gene lookup returns CDR1 KGHSH and CDR2 LQKENI. The CDR3 here is CASSPQQNHVLTF. The CDR3 nucleotides read TGTGCCAGCTCACCACAACAGAACCACGTCCTGACTTTC. Full variable domain (outside the CDR3, taken from reference TRBV18 and TRBJ2-6): NAGVMQNPRHLVRRRGQEARLRCSPMKGHSHVYWYRQLPEEGLKFMVYLQKENIIDESGMPKERFSAEFPKEGPSILRIQQVVRGDSAAYFCASSPQQNHVLTFGAGSRLTVL.

This chain links TRBV10-3 with TRBJ2-7; TRBD1 matches 9 bases. The CDR3 totals 14 residues. The germline V gene has CDR1 ENHRY and CDR2 SYGVKD. Trimming at V came to 6 bases and at J to 4 bases, leaving 7 bases not matched to a gene. CDR3 loop: CAISSGQGRYEQYF. CDR3 sequence (DNA): TGTGCCATCAGCTCCGGACAGGGGAGGTACGAGCAGTACTTC.